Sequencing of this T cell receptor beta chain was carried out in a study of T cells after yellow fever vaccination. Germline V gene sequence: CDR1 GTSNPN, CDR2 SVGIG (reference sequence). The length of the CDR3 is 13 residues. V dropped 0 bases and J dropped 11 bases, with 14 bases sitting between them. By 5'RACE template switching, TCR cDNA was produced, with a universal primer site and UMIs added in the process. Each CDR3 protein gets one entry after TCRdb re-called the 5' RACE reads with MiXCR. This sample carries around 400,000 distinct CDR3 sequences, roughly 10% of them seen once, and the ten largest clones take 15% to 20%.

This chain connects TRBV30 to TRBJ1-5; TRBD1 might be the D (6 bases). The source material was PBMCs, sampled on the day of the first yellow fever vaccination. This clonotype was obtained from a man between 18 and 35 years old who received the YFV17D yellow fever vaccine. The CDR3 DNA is TGTGCCTGGAGTGTAGGCGAGGGGGTGGCCCAGCATTTT. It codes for CAWSVGEGVAQHF.